A single sample gave rise to the 18 T cell receptor beta chains below, sequenced in a study of shared clonotypes between healthy human individuals. Profiled with immunoSEQ multiplex PCR; TCRdb holds only in-frame clones, not every one. Here the sample spans more than 550,000 clones, approximately 90% being singletons. CD45RO negativity and positive selection for CCR7 defined naive CD8 cells, a population that excluded terminally differentiated effector memory CD45RA+ cells. Sample: naive CD8+ T cells sorted from blood. These receptors were taken from a man younger than 40 in good health.

The J gene is TRBJ2-3, the V gene TRBV18, with D unresolved. There are 15 residues in the CDR3. V lost 3 bases to trimming and J lost 4 bases, with 14 bases between them. Germline CDR1 and CDR2: KGHSH and LQKENI. CDR3 protein: CASSPYLGESDTQYF. The CDR3, as DNA: TGTGCCAGCTCACCTTACTTAGGTGAATCAGATACGCAGTATTTT.

The gene calls are TRBV2 and TRBJ2-7; 8 bases are a match to TRBD1. This CDR3 region has 14 residues. With 7 bases clipped from V and 6 bases from J, the junction kept 11 bases outside the gene matches. Germline CDR1 reads SNHLY; CDR2 reads FYNNEI. CDR3 sequence (DNA): TGTGCCAGCAAAATCTCGGAAGGACAGGGCGAGCAGTACTTC. Its translation is CASKISEGQGEQYF.

This rearrangement joins TRBV6-1 to TRBJ2-1; D is uncertain. Germline CDR1 reads MNHNS; CDR2 reads SASEGT. This CDR3 is built from 12 residues. The V end was cut by 4 bases, the J end by 7 bases, with 8 bases between. The CDR3 region is CASSVALNEQFF. Here the CDR3 DNA reads TGTGCCAGCAGTGTAGCACTGAATGAGCAGTTCTTC.

The chain recombines TRBV27 with TRBJ1-3; D possibly corresponds to TRBD1 (6 bases). Germline V CDR1 and CDR2: MNHEY, SMNVEV (reference sequence). CDR3 length: 16 amino acids. V lost 3 bases, J lost 0 bases, and 12 bases lay in between. DNA for the CDR3: TGTGCCAGCAGTTTTAGCGGGGGCCTCTCTGGAAACACCATATATTTT. Translation gives CASSFSGGLSGNTIYF.

This chain links TRBV27 with TRBJ2-1; 9 nucleotides match TRBD2. V lost 0 bases and J lost 9; bases outside the gene matches: 9. Germline values: CDR1 MNHEY, CDR2 SMNVEV (reference sequence). This CDR3 comprises 16 residues. The CDR3 here is CASSLSPSSGIVEQFF. In nucleotides, the CDR3 is TGTGCCAGCAGTTTATCCCCTTCTAGCGGGATTGTTGAGCAGTTCTTC.

Regarding this clone: The same CDR3 can be traced to other DNA sequences in this sample. The chain combines TRBV5-1 with TRBJ2-1; D gene unclear. The CDR3 length is 13 residues. CDR1 is SGHRS and CDR2 is YFSETQ in the germline V gene. The V gene lost 7 bases and the J gene lost 0 bases, with 8 bases spanning the gap. This CDR3 is CASSESSYNEQFF. The CDR3 DNA reads as TGCGCCAGCTCGGAGAGCTCCTACAATGAGCAGTTCTTC.

This clone was detected only a few times. Other DNA sequences within the sample encode an identical CDR3. This chain connects TRBV27 to TRBJ1-5; D is unresolved. Trimming cost V 6 bases and J 2 bases, with 8 bases left between them. Looked up from germline, CDR1 is MNHEY and CDR2 is SMNVEV (reference sequence). This CDR3 has 13 amino acids. CDR3 DNA sequence: TGTGCCAGCAGCCCGCGGGGCAATCAGCCCCAGCATTTT. Protein: CASSPRGNQPQHF.

This chain joins TRBV5-6 and TRBJ1-1; no firm D call. Trimming stripped 2 bases from V and 1 base from J, with 6 bases between. CDR1 and CDR2 (germline): SGHDT, YYEEEE. This CDR3 comprises 13 residues. CDR3 sequence: CASSFVANTEAFF. For the CDR3, the DNA is TGTGCCAGCAGCTTCGTTGCGAACACTGAAGCTTTCTTT.

The V call is TRBV13, the J call TRBJ2-7; either TRBD1 or TRBD2 may fit D (6 bases each). The V and J ends lost 8 bases and 4 bases respectively, with 18 bases between them. Germline V lookup: CDR1 PRHDT, CDR2 FYEKMQ (reference sequence). The CDR3 loop spans 14 amino acids. CDR3 region: CASSIVTGRYEQYF. CDR3 DNA sequence: TGTGCCAGCTCTATCGTCACAGGGAGGTACGAGCAGTACTTC. Complete variable domain (other parts from reference TRBV13 and TRBJ2-7): AAGVIQSPRHLIKEKRETATLKCYPIPRHDTVYWYQQGPGQDPQFLISFYEKMQSDKGSIPDRFSAQQFSDYHSELNMSSLELGDSALYFCASSIVTGRYEQYFGPGTRLTVT.

The V and J genes are TRBV15 and TRBJ2-1; 8 nucleotides line up with TRBD2. Germline values: CDR1 LNHNV, CDR2 YYDKDF (reference sequence). With V trimmed by 5 bases and J by 0 bases, 6 bases remained unmatched. This CDR3 contains 16 residues. Written as DNA, the CDR3 is TGTGCCACCAGCTCCGTAGCGGGGAGCTCCTACAATGAGCAGTTCTTC. As protein: CATSSVAGSSYNEQFF.

The chain recombines TRBV6-1 with TRBJ2-2; D uncertain. V lost 3 bases and J lost 2, with 7 bases in between. Germline CDR1 and CDR2: MNHNS and SASEGT. The CDR3 length is 14 residues. This CDR3 reads CASSELGNTGELFF. CDR3 sequence (DNA): TGTGCCAGCAGTGAGTTGGGTAACACCGGGGAGCTGTTTTTT.

The chain joins TRBV27 to TRBJ2-1, with 12 bases lining up with TRBD2. The CDR3 is 15 amino acids. Losses at the gene ends were 7 bases for V and 4 bases for J; bases not matched to a gene: 5. Per germline, CDR1 MNHEY and CDR2 SMNVEV (reference sequence). CDR3 protein: CASTVGLAGYNEQFF. The DNA for the CDR3 is TGTGCCAGCACCGTAGGACTAGCGGGATACAATGAGCAGTTCTTC.

The gene calls are TRBV7-9 and TRBJ2-7; weak D call: TRBD2 (5 bases). This CDR3 has 12 residues. V lost 5 bases, J lost 6 bases, and 11 bases lay in between. The germline gives CDR1 SEHNR, CDR2 FQNEAQ (reference sequence). The DNA for the CDR3 is TGTGCCAGCAGCCAAGGACGGGGCGAGCAGTACTTC. The encoded protein is CASSQGRGEQYF.

The gene calls are TRBV18 and TRBJ1-2; D gene uncertain. Trimming shortened V by 2 bases and J by 6 bases, and 19 bases separated the two germline ends. This CDR3 is built from 16 residues. Per germline, CDR1 KGHSH and CDR2 LQKENI. As DNA, the CDR3 is TGTGCCAGCTCACCAAATTTTAACAGTCCCCAGGATGGCTACACCTTC. Translation gives CASSPNFNSPQDGYTF. Combining the CDR3 with reference TRBV18 and TRBJ1-2 gives the whole variable domain NAGVMQNPRHLVRRRGQEARLRCSPMKGHSHVYWYRQLPEEGLKFMVYLQKENIIDESGMPKERFSAEFPKEGPSILRIQQVVRGDSAAYFCASSPNFNSPQDGYTFGSGTRLTVV.

This chain links TRBV5-6 with TRBJ2-7; D may be TRBD2 (6 bases). CDR1 is SGHDT, CDR2 YYEEEE, per germline. V was pared by 7 bases and J by 1 base, with 15 bases between. The CDR3 is made up of 14 amino acids. The CDR3 here is CASARAGLSYEQYF. CDR3 bases: TGTGCCAGCGCGCGGGCGGGGCTATCCTACGAGCAGTACTTC.

This clone has only one observation. J is TRBJ1-5 and V is TRBV2; a weak D match, TRBD1 (5 bases). V lost 8 bases to trimming and J lost 9 bases, with 23 bases between them. CDR1 is SNHLY and CDR2 is FYNNEI in the germline V gene. CDR3 length equals 15 residues. The DNA for the CDR3 is TGTGCCAGCTGCTCCGGCCGGGACCCCGGATGGCCCCAGCATTTT. Protein product: CASCSGRDPGWPQHF.

This clone was detected a few times. The chain is built from TRBV28 and TRBJ2-7; perhaps TRBD1 as D (6 bases). The CDR3 runs 16 residues. The germline V gene has CDR1 MDHEN and CDR2 SYDVKM. Trimming left V 4 bases short and J 6 bases short, with 22 bases between. CDR3 in amino acids: CASSSRTSAGDVEQYF. The CDR3, as DNA: TGTGCCAGCAGTTCGAGGACCTCGGCAGGGGATGTCGAGCAGTACTTC.

This chain connects TRBV18 to TRBJ2-7, with a tentative D call TRBD1 (6 bases). Deletions cut 5 bases from V and 2 bases from J, with 10 bases between. Germline V CDR1 and CDR2: KGHSH, LQKENI. The CDR3 is 13 residues long. CDR3 bases: TGTGCCAGCTCAACAGGGTTAGCCTACGAGCAGTACTTC. Its translation is CASSTGLAYEQYF.